The source of this T cell receptor (beta chain) is a study of memory CD4+ T cells and cytomegalovirus serostatus. About the study: Of the healthy Belgian adults, fewer than 10 were CMV seropositive and 24 seronegative.

Assay: immunoSEQ multiplex PCR; the TCRdb copy retains only in-frame clones and omits some. The profile shows some 80,000 clones, approximately 80% of them singletons. Single viable CD3+CD4+CD8-CD45RO+ cells were sorted as the memory CD4+ T cells. Serostatus was set by detecting CMV pp150, pp28, p38, p52 IgG. With regard to this clone: What it binds is unknown.

The study's findings and limits: Median bootstrapped AUC for CMV status was about 0.94 originally, about 0.9 US-trained. About 40% of the roughly 160 known CMV-associated TCRbeta sequences appeared in CD4+ memory.

Germline-derived CDR1 and CDR2 are KGHSH and LQKENI. Trimming cost V 4 bases and J 7 bases, with 11 bases left between them. The CDR3 runs to 13 residues. This rearrangement joins TRBV18 to TRBJ2-1; D is unclear. The clonotype was recovered from an adult in good health and CMV-seronegative. Input material: memory CD4+ T cells from blood. The CDR3 sequence is CASSRYQRNEQFF. As DNA, the CDR3 is TGTGCCAGCTCACGATATCAGAGAAATGAGCAGTTCTTC. The full variable domain, completed using reference TRBV18 and TRBJ2-1, is NAGVMQNPRHLVRRRGQEARLRCSPMKGHSHVYWYRQLPEEGLKFMVYLQKENIIDESGMPKERFSAEFPKEGPSILRIQQVVRGDSAAYFCASSRYQRNEQFFGPGTRLTVL.